This TCR beta chain was observed in a study of response to subunit inactivated influenza vaccine. The CDR3 is made up of 14 amino acids. Germline loops: CDR1 MDHEN, CDR2 SYDVKM. V shed 7 bases and J 5 bases; nucleotides not matched to a gene: 10. The table lists this clonotype with a few counts. Each CDR3 protein gets one entry after TCRdb re-called the RT-PCR reads with MiXCR. The profile shows 550,000 to 800,000 distinct CDR3 sequences, 15% to 18% of them singletons. V usage is TRBV28 and J usage is TRBJ2-7, with 8 bases that match TRBD2. The clonotype originates from a man in his fifties who received an inactivated influenza vaccine. The source material was PBMCs from blood, sampled approximately 12 days after vaccination. CDR3 amino acids: CASIKAGALHEQYF. The CDR3 DNA follows: TGTGCCAGCATAAAAGCGGGAGCTCTCCACGAGCAGTACTTC.